What follows are 10 T cell receptor beta chains derived from one specimen sequenced in a study of T cell repertoires in cytomegalovirus infection. From the reads, TCRdb called clonotypes with MiXCR, one entry per CDR3 protein. The repertoire has 70,000 to 75,000 distinct CDR3 sequences, under 5% of them found once; the top ten carry 22%. The sample taken for sequencing was PBMCs. The receptors here all came from a human donor in good health (CMV status not recorded). Some clones in this sample may be carry-over from other donors' samples.

As to this clonotype: A much larger clone differs from this one at a single base, so this may be a read error. This chain links TRBV2 with TRBJ1-2; D perhaps matches TRBD1 (6 bases). The CDR3 loop spans 11 amino acids. CDR1 and CDR2 (germline): SNHLY, FYNNEI. Trimming cost V 8 bases and J 8 bases, with 12 bases left between them. CDR3 coding DNA: TGTGCCAGCGTCGGGACACACGGCTACACCTTC. Translation: CASVGTHGYTF.

At least ten counts were recorded for this clonotype. This chain connects TRBV6-2 or TRBV6-3 to TRBJ2-2, with TRBD1 matching 8 bases. Trimming cost V 3 bases and J 3 bases; bases outside gene matches: 9. CDR1 is MNHEY and CDR2 is SVGEGT in the germline V gene. The CDR3 is made up of 17 amino acids. The CDR3 sequence is CASSYPRNRGDTGELFF. CDR3 DNA: TGTGCCAGCAGTTATCCGCGGAACAGGGGGGACACCGGGGAGCTGTTTTTT.

This clonotype was found many times. The chain has TRBV5-1 and TRBJ1-1; tentatively, D is TRBD1 (5 bases). CDR1 and CDR2 from the germline V gene are SGHRS and YFSETQ. The CDR3 runs 15 residues. Trimming removed 0 bases at V and 4 bases at J, with 13 bases between. In nucleotides, the CDR3 is TGCGCCAGCAGCTTGGGGGGACGGACCTTCACTGAAGCTTTCTTT. It translates to CASSLGGRTFTEAFF.

This clonotype was counted at least ten times. CDR3 sequence (DNA): TGTGCCAGCAGTCACGGGGCTGGGATCTCTGAAGCTTTCTTT. This encodes CASSHGAGISEAFF. The V gene is TRBV28, the J gene TRBJ1-1; maybe TRBD1 (5 bases). The CDR3 sequence is 14 residues long. Germline V CDR1 and CDR2: MDHEN, SYDVKM. V was shortened by 5 bases and J by 6 bases, with 16 bases between the two germline ends.

This clonotype was picked up many times. The chain joins TRBV7-2 to TRBJ2-1; D possibly uses TRBD1 or TRBD2 (5 bases each). CDR1 is SGHTA, CDR2 FQGNSA, per germline. V gave up 5 bases and J gave up 4 bases, with 18 bases separating them. The CDR3 totals 16 residues. CDR3 in DNA: TGTGCCAGCAGCCCTCCGGGATTAGGGGAATACAATGAGCAGTTCTTC. Translating gives CASSPPGLGEYNEQFF.

This clonotype was recorded many times. V gene TRBV7-2 combines with J gene TRBJ1-2; possibly TRBD1 for D (6 bases). Germline V gene sequence: CDR1 SGHTA, CDR2 FQGNSA. There are 14 residues in the CDR3. V was shortened by 0 bases and J by 4 bases, with 9 bases between the two germline ends. The CDR3 DNA reads as TGTGCCAGCAGCTTAGCAGACAGGAGCTATGGCTACACCTTC. As protein: CASSLADRSYGYTF. Full variable domain (outside the CDR3, taken from reference TRBV7-2 and TRBJ1-2): GAGVSQSPSNKVTEKGKDVELRCDPISGHTALYWYRQSLGQGLEFLIYFQGNSAPDKSGLPSDRFSAERTGGSVSTLTIQRTQQEDSAVYLCASSLADRSYGYTFGSGTRLTVV.

This clonotype was counted ten times or more. The chain recombines TRBV7-2 with TRBJ2-1; TRBD1 matches at 10 bases. The CDR3 sequence is 14 residues long. Germline V gene lookup returns CDR1 SGHTA and CDR2 FQGNSA. The V and J ends lost 8 bases and 9 bases, in that order; junction bases with no gene match: 10. CDR3 nucleotides: TGTGCCAGCGACCCGGGACAGGGGTTGGGTGAGCAGTTCTTC. It translates to CASDPGQGLGEQFF.

This clonotype was seen ten or more times. The chain carries TRBV7-2 and TRBJ2-1, with D maybe TRBD2 (5 bases). The CDR3 covers 17 residues. V lost 1 base, J lost 0 bases, and 13 bases lay in between. Germline V gives CDR1 SGHTA, CDR2 FQGNSA. The chain's CDR3 is CASSLGTRGFSYNEQFF. CDR3 sequence (DNA): TGTGCCAGCAGCTTAGGTACACGGGGTTTCTCCTACAATGAGCAGTTCTTC.

This clonotype was detected only a few times. The CDR3 nucleotides read TGTGCCAGCAGCTTGGTGCAGGCGAGCTCCTACGAGCAGTACTTC. Translation gives CASSLVQASSYEQYF. The chain has TRBV5-6 and TRBJ2-7; D remains unclear. The V gene lost 0 bases and the J gene lost 0 bases, with 10 bases spanning the gap. Germline CDR1 is SGHDT and CDR2 is YYEEEE. The CDR3 spans 15 residues.

This clonotype came up many times. J is TRBJ1-2 and V is TRBV7-2, with 7 bases identical to TRBD1. The CDR3 has 14 residues. The germline gives CDR1 SGHTA, CDR2 FQGNSA. J was trimmed by 4 bases and V by 6 bases; bases with no gene match: 8. In nucleotides, the CDR3 is TGTGCCAGCAGACCCACAGGGGATCCCTATGGCTACACCTTC. It specifies CASRPTGDPYGYTF. Full variable domain (remainder filled in from reference TRBV7-2 and TRBJ1-2): GAGVSQSPSNKVTEKGKDVELRCDPISGHTALYWYRQSLGQGLEFLIYFQGNSAPDKSGLPSDRFSAERTGGSVSTLTIQRTQQEDSAVYLCASRPTGDPYGYTFGSGTRLTVV.